This T cell receptor beta chain was found in a study of T cell responses to AZD1222 COVID-19 vaccine. Sequenced by immunoSEQ multiplex PCR; TCRdb stores in-frame clones only, minus some. The sample records about 84,000 clones, around 90% being singletons. The source of this sequence is an adult who received the AZD1222 COVID-19 vaccine. Sequencing was performed on peripheral blood, taken 28 days after the second AZD1222 dose.

CDR3: CATSREEEELKPQHF. CDR3 nucleotides: TGTGCCACCAGCAGAGAGGAGGAGGAGCTCAAGCCCCAGCATTTT. The chain uses TRBV15 and TRBJ1-5; no clear D gene. V gave up 0 bases and J gave up 8 bases, with 14 bases separating them. This CDR3 is built from 15 residues. CDR1 and CDR2 from the germline V gene are LNHNV and YYDKDF (reference sequence).